This T cell receptor beta chain was sequenced in a study of T cells in localized non-small cell lung cancer. Study-level results: The study found T cell clonality highest in uninvolved adjacent lung, above tumor. Among the top 100 tumor clones, a median around 57 appeared in adjacent lung. A single tumor region was sequenced, leaving heterogeneity possible.

With V trimmed by 6 bases and J by 8 bases, 15 bases remained unmatched. Per the germline V gene, CDR1 is SNHLY and CDR2 is FYNNEI. The CDR3 has 15 amino acids. Measured with immunoSEQ multiplex PCR; TCRdb has only the in-frame clones, and not every one. The top ten hold about 4% of the sample, which has roughly 90,000 clones, just over 90% seen once. Notes on this clone: What it binds is unknown.

This clonotype originated in a woman aged 35-75 years with stage II squamous cell lung carcinoma. The V call is TRBV2, the J call TRBJ1-2; 7 bases align to TRBD1. Source: PBMCs, taken before any cancer treatment. CDR3 nucleotide sequence: TGTGCCAGCAGGGAGGGGGCACTAGCGAGGAGGGGCTACACCTTC. Translating it yields CASREGALARRGYTF.